This TCR beta chain emerged from a study of T-cell reconstitution after alpha-beta-depleted transplantation in children listed by TCRdb under 2016. A note on the overall study: T-cell immune reconstitution after TCRalphabeta/CD19-depleted allogeneic hematopoietic cell transplantation in children was quantitatively tracked in the study by means of TCR repertoire profiling. What the study reported, not specific to this receptor: The high TCRbeta diversity at day 60 in some patients was ascribed to recipient T cells and intrathymic progenitors that had survived conditioning. Over the following months the frequencies of hyperexpanded clones went down, and after one year T-cell counts and TCRbeta diversity were mostly credited to newly produced T cells. About two months after transplant, the apparently early recovery of alphabetaT-cell counts reportedly depended on just several hundred clones that had expanded rapidly and came from non-depleted graft cells.

Details on this clonotype: The clone's antigen remains unknown. Base qualities were left out, and no much larger clone turns up one base away.

This sample's treatment or condition label indicates: allogeneic hematopoietic cell transplantation with graft depleted of TCRalphabeta T cells and CD19 B cells. The transplant recipients were children given TCRalphabeta/CD19-depleted allogeneic hematopoietic cell grafts. The CDR3 starts with the cysteine, ends with the phenylalanine, and has 18 residues. The retained sequence is limited to the CDR3, 54 bases, with the frame set at the first base. The germline V gene sets CDR1 to SGDLS and CDR2 to YYNGEE. Compared with germline, V lacks 0 bases and J lacks 4 bases; bases without a gene match: 10. Receptor libraries were prepared by PCR. The sequencer was an Illumina HiSeq 2500. To normalize quantification of the TCRbeta repertoire, the TCR libraries were built with molecular barcoding that relied on unique molecular identifiers. TCRdb redid the processing of the public reads, applying fastp at Q25 and MiXCR, and retained in-frame beta chains. Each entry merges the rows of one CDR3 protein and shows their most common DNA and genes. The sample profile shows fewer than 550,000 distinct CDR3 sequences; about 10% of them were found once. The ten biggest clones cover 12% to 15% of the sample.

The TCR comes from a female patient aged 2-15 years who had a stem cell transplant for aplastic anemia, so the T cells may come from the graft donor. The input for sequencing was PBMCs, mostly from graft donor cells, taken 180 days after TCRalphabeta/CD19-depleted stem cell transplant. Recombination connected TRBV9 to TRBJ2-2, with 9 junctional bases fitting TRBD1. At the DNA level, the sequence is TGTGCCAGCAGCGTAGCTCTCGGGACAGGGATTTTCACCGGGGAGCTGTTTTTT. Its coded protein is CASSVALGTGIFTGELFF.